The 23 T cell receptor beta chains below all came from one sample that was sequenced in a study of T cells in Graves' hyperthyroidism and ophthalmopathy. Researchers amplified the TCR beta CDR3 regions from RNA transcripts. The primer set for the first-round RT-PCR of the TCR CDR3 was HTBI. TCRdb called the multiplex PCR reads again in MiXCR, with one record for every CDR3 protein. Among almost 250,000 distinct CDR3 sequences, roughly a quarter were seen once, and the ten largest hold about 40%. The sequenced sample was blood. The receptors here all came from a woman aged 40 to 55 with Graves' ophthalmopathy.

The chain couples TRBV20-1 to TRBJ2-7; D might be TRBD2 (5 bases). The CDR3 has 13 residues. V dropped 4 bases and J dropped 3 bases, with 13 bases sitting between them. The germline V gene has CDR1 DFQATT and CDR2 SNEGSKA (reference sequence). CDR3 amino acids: CSATSRPGYEQYF. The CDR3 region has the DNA TGCAGTGCTACTAGCCGTCCGGGCTACGAGCAGTACTTC.

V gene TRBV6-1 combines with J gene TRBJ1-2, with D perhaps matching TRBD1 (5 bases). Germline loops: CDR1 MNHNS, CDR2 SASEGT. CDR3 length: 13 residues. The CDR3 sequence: CVAQESANYGYTF. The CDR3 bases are TGTGTCGCACAGGAGAGTGCTAACTATGGCTACACCTTC.

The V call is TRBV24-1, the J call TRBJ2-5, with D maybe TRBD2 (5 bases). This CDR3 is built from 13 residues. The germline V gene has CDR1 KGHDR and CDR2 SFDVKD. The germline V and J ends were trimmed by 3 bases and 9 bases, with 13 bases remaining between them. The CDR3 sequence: CATSDGLSSAQYF. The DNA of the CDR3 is TGTGCCACCAGTGATGGACTGAGCTCGGCCCAGTACTTC.

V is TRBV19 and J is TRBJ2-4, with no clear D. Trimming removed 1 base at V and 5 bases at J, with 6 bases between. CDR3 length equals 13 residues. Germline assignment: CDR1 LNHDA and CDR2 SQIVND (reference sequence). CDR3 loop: CASSIGRENIQYF. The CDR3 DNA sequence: TGTGCCAGTAGTATAGGAAGAGAAAACATTCAGTACTTC.

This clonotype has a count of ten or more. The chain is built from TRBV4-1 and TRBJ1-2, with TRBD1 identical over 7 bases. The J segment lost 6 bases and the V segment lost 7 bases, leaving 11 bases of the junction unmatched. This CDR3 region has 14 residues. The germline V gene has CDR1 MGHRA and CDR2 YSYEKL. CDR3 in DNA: TGCGCCAGCAACCGGGTGACAGGGATCGATGGCTACACCTTC. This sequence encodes CASNRVTGIDGYTF.

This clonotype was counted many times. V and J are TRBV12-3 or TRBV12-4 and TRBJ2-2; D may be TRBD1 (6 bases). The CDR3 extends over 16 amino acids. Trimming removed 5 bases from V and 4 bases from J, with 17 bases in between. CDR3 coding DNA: TGTGCCAGCAGTGAGGGGGATGCAACGGTCACCGGGGAGCTGTTTTTT. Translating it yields CASSEGDATVTGELFF.

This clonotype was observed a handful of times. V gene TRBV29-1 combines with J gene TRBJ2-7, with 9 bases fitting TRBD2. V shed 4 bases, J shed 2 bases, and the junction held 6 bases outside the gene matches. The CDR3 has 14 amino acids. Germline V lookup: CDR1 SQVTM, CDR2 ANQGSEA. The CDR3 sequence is CSVVGLAGPYEQYF. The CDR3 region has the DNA TGCAGCGTTGTAGGGCTAGCGGGACCCTACGAGCAGTACTTC.

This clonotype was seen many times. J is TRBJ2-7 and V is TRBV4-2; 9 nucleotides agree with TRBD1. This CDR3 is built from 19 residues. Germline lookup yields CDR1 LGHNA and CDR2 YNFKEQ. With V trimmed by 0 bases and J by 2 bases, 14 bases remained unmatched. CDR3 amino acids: CASSQDLLKGQGIPYEQYF. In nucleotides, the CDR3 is TGTGCCAGCAGCCAAGATCTATTAAAGGGACAGGGAATTCCCTACGAGCAGTACTTC.

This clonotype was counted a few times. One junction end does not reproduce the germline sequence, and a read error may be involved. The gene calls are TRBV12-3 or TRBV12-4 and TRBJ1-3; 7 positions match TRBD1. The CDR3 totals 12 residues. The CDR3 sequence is CASSSPGTAYSF. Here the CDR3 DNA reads TGTGCCAGCAGTTCGCCCGGGACAGCCTATTCATTT.

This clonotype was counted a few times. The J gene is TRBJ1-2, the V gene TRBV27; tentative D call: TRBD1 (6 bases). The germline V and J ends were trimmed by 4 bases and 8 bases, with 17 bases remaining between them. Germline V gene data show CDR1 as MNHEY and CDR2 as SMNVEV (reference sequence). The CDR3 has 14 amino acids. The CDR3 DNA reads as TGTGCCAGCAGTTGGCTTTCAGGGGCTGGCGGCTACACCTTC. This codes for CASSWLSGAGGYTF.

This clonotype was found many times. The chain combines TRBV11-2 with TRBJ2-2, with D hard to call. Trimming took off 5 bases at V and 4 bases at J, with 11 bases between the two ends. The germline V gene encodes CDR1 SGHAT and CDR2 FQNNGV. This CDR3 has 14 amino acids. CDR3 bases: TGTGCCAGCAGCCAGGAGTTGAGCACCGGGGAGCTGTTTTTT. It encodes CASSQELSTGELFF. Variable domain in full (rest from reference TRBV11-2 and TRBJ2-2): EAGVAQSPRYKIIEKRQSVAFWCNPISGHATLYWYQQILGQGPKLLIQFQNNGVVDDSQLPKDRFSAERLKGVDSTLKIQPAKLEDSAVYLCASSQELSTGELFFGEGSRLTVL.

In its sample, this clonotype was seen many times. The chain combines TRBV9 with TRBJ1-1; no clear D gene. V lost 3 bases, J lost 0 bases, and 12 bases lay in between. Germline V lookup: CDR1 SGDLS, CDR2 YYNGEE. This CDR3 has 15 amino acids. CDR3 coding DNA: TGTGCCAGCAGCGAAGGCAATACCTTGAACACTGAAGCTTTCTTT. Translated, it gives CASSEGNTLNTEAFF.

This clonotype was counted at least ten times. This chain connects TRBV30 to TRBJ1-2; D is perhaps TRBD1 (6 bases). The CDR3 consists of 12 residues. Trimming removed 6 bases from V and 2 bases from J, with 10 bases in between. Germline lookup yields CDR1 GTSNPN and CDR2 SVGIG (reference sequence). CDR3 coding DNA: TGTGCCTGCCAGGACAGAAACTATGGCTACACCTTC. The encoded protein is CACQDRNYGYTF.

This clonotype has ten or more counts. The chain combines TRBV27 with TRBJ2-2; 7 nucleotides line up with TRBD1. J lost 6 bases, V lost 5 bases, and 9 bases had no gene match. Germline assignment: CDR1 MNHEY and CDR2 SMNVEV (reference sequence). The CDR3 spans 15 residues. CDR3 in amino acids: CASSTYVQGSGELFF. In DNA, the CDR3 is TGTGCCAGCAGTACCTACGTACAGGGGTCCGGGGAGCTGTTTTTT.

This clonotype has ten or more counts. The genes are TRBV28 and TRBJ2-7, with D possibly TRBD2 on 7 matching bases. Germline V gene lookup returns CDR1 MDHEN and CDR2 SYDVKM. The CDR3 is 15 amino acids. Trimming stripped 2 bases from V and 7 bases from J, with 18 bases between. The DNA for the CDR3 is TGTGCCAGCAGTTTAGGAGGGAGGGCCACAGGGGAGCAGTACTTC. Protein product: CASSLGGRATGEQYF.

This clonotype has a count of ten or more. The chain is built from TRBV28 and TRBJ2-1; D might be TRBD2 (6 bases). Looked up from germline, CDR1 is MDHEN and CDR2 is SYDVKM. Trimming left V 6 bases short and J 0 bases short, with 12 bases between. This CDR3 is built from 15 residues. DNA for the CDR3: TGTGCCAGCAGATTAGCGGCCAGCTCCTACAATGAGCAGTTCTTC. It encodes CASRLAASSYNEQFF.

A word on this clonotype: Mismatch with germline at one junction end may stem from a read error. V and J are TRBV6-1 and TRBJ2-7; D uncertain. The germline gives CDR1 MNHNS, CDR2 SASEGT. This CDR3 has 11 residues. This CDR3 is CANSASYEQSF. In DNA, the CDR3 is TGTGCCAACAGTGCCTCCTACGAGCAGTCCTTC.

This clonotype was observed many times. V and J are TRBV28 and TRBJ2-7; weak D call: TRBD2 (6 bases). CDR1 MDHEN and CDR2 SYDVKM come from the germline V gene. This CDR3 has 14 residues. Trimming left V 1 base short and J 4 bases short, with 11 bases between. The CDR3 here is CASSLSGTSYEQYF. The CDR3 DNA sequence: TGTGCCAGCAGTTTATCCGGGACTTCTTACGAGCAGTACTTC. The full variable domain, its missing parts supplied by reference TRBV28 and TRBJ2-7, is DVKVTQSSRYLVKRTGEKVFLECVQDMDHENMFWYRQDPGLGLRLIYFSYDVKMKEKGDIPEGYSVSREKKERFSLILESASTNQTSMYLCASSLSGTSYEQYFGPGTRLTVT.

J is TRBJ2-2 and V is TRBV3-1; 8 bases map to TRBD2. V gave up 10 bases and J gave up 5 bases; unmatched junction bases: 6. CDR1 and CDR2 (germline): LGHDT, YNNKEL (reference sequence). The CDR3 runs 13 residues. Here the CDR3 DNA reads TGTGCCACCCGGACTAGCCGTACCGGGGAGCTGTTTTTT. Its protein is CATRTSRTGELFF.

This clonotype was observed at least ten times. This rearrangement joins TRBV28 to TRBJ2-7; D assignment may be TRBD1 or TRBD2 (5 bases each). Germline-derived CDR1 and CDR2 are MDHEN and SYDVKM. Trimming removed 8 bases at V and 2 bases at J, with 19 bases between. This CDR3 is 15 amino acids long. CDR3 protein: CASGAARERPYEQYF. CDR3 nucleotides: TGTGCCAGCGGGGCCGCTAGGGAGAGGCCCTACGAGCAGTACTTC.

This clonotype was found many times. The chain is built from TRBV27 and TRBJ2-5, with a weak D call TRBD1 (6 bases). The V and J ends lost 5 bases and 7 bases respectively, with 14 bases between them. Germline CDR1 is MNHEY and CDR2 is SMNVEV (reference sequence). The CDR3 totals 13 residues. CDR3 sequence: CASSPGQFGTQYF. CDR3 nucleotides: TGTGCCAGCAGTCCCGGACAGTTTGGGACCCAGTACTTC.

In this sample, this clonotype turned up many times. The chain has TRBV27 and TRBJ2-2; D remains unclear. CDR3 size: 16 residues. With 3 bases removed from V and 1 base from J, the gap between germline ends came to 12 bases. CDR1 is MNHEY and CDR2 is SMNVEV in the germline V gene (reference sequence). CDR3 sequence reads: CASSFLGKMNTGELFF. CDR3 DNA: TGTGCCAGCAGTTTTTTGGGGAAAATGAACACCGGGGAGCTGTTTTTT.

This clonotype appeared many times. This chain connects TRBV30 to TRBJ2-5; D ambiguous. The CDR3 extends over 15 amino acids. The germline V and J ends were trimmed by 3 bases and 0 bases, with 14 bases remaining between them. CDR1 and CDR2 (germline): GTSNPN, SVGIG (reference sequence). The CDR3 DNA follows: TGTGCCTGGAGCGGAGAGCTGGGGTACCAAGAGACCCAGTACTTC. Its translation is CAWSGELGYQETQYF.